This is a list of T cell receptor beta chains from one sample in a study of cytomegalovirus exposure and HLA in healthy donors. Measured with immunoSEQ multiplex PCR; TCRdb has only the in-frame clones, and not every one. Of 100,000 to 150,000 clones listed, under 85% were seen once; the top ten hold roughly 6%. The sample was PBMCs. The receptors originated from a woman aged 50 to 65 in good health and CMV-seropositive. The CDR3 runs from the conserved cysteine through the conserved F or W. The order of the fields is J gene, clone size, V gene, D gene, CDR3 DNA, CDR3 protein. D genes are given only for firm matches. Some rows mark clone size as missing; the rest say once, few, many or name a class of expanded clone.

TRBJ1-2 - TRBV5-1 - TGCGCCAGCAGCCCGGGACTGAACTATGGCTACACCTTC CASSPGLNYGYTF
TRBJ2-5 - TRBV4-2 - TGTGCCAGCAGCCAATTCTCCGGTTCCCCGACCCAGTACTTC CASSQFSGSPTQYF
TRBJ1-5 - TRBV19 - TGTGCCAGTAAACTGGGCAATCAGCCCCAGCATTTT CASKLGNQPQHF
TRBJ2-2 - TRBV14 - TGTGCCAGCCAGCGGGCTGGCACCGGGGAGCTGTTTTTT CASQRAGTGELFF
TRBJ2-7 few TRBV7-9 - TGTGCCAGCCTTGGGGCTAGAAGCGAGCAGTACTTC CASLGARSEQYF
TRBJ2-1 - TRBV7-2 TRBD2 TGTGCCAGCAGCCCCCGGGGTAGCGGGTATAATGAGCAGTTCTTC CASSPRGSGYNEQFF
TRBJ2-2 - TRBV6-1 - TGTGCCAGCAGTAATCCGGCAGGGAACACCGGGGAGCTGTTTTTT CASSNPAGNTGELFF
TRBJ1-2 - TRBV23-1 TRBD1 TGCGCCAGCAGCGGGACAGGGGGCAGGTATGGCTACACCTTC CASSGTGGRYGYTF
TRBJ2-7 once TRBV7-9 - TGTGCCAGCAGCTTGACTAGTTCCTTCGGCGAGCAGTACTTC CASSLTSSFGEQYF
TRBJ2-5 - TRBV5-1 TRBD2 TGCGCCAGCAGCTTGGCCCGCGGGGGGGCCGTGGAGACCCAGTACTTC CASSLARGGAVETQYF
TRBJ1-4 - TRBV11-3 - TGTGCCAGCAGCTCCTGGACAACAACTAATGAAAAACTGTTTTTT CASSSWTTTNEKLFF
TRBJ1-3 - TRBV11-3 - TGTGCCAGCAGCCTCACAGGAAACACCATATATTTT CASSLTGNTIYF
TRBJ2-7 - TRBV19 - TGTGCCAGTAGTTCTACCTACGAGCAGTACTTC CASSSTYEQYF
TRBJ1-2 - TRBV5-6 TRBD1 TGTGCCAGCACCATGCTGGGGACCGGGACAGGGATATATGGCTACACCTTT CASTMLGTGTGIYGYTF
TRBJ1-1 once TRBV29-1 - TGCAGCGTTGACCACAGGGATCTTATGAACACTGAAGCTTTCTTT CSVDHRDLMNTEAFF
TRBJ2-1 - TRBV7-9 - TGTGCCAGCAGCCACGGGAGCAATGAGCAGTTCTTC CASSHGSNEQFF
TRBJ1-6 - TRBV6-6 TRBD1 TGTGCCAGCAGTTACACAGGGGCAACAAATTCACCCCTCCACTTT CASSYTGATNSPLHF
TRBJ2-3 - TRBV7-9 - TGTGCCAGCAGCGACGCCAGGGCGAGCACAGATACGCAGTATTTT CASSDARASTDTQYF